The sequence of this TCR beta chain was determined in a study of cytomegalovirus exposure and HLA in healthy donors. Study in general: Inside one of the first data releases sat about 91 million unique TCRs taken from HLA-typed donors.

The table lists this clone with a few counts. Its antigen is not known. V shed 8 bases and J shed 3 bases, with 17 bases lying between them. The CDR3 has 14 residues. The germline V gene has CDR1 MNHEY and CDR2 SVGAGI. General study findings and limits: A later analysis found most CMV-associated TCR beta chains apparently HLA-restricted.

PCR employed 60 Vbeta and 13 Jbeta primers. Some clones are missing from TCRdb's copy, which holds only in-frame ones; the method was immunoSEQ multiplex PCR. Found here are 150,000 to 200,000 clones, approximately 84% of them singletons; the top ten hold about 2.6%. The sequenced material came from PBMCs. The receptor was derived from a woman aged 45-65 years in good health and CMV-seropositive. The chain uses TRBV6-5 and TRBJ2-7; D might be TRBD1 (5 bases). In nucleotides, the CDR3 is TGTGCCAGCGGGAAATGGGGCGCAGTCTACGAGCAGTACTTC. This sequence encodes CASGKWGAVYEQYF.